This TCR beta chain was captured in a study of identical twins (dated by TCRdb to 2016 to 2018). Study-level background: To test whether fetal clonotypes persist, this study deep-sequenced TCR alpha and beta repertoires from monozygotic twins, from unrelated adults of various ages, and from cord blood. To rule out contamination, the twin experiments were replicated at different times with different library preparation protocols. On the study overall, not on this receptor specifically: In monozygotic twins, out-of-frame TCR alpha sharing was systematically underestimated by recombination models, although the models agreed with sharing between unrelated individuals. Compared with coincidental sharing between unrelated individuals, an excess of low generation-probability sequences was observed among out-of-frame TCR alpha sequences shared between twins. Conclusions relied on cross-sectional statistical analysis, since the same donors could not be followed over many years. Fewer insertions were carried by abundant cord blood beta clonotypes, a similar but weaker trend appeared in young adult naive repertoires, and no such trend appeared in memory repertoires. The excess sharing between twins in beta out-of-frame sequences was weaker because fewer shared sequences reduced the signal-to-noise ratio. Zero-insertion analyses could be partly confounded by invariant T cells such as MAIT and iNKT, although diverse VJ usage argued against such confounding for most clonotypes.

To note about this clonotype: Which antigen it targets is not known. Nothing much larger sits one base from this clone, and base qualities are not available.

V gives up 8 bases and J gives up 6 bases, and the segment between their germline ends measures 21 bases. The CDR3 holds 15 amino acids from the cysteine to the phenylalanine. Only CDR3 DNA is held: 45 bases, read in frame from base 1. Receptor amplification or capture employed 5' RACE. Sequenced on an Illumina HiSeq 2000. Template switching introduced a universal primer binding site; the final cDNA contained a unique molecular identifier, enabling accurate counting of TCR cDNA molecules. Specific primers in the conserved constant-segment region were used to synthesize first-strand cDNA for TCR alpha and beta chains. To control for contamination, every cDNA library was double barcoded, receiving both a SMART-Mk sample barcode and Illumina barcodes. Two successive PCR steps introduced TruSeq adapter sequences along with Illumina sample barcodes. The Illumina HiSeq platform was used with custom primers to sequence TCR alpha and beta cDNA libraries. Per the source publication's procedure: MiGEC processed the raw reads to extract unique molecular identifiers, while MiXCR was used to determine the CDR3 positions. For each individual, recombination models were inferred using an EM algorithm with the repgenHMM and IGoR tools. The tcR package in R was used for shared clonotype analysis, with sharing normalized by the product of cloneset sizes. Out-of-frame nonproductive sequences were analyzed to study raw recombination free of thymic and clonal selection effects. The public reads were reanalyzed by TCRdb: fastp trimming at Q25, MiXCR alignment, in-frame beta chains only. When rows share a CDR3 protein, they turn into one entry using the most common DNA and genes. The V and J calls come from TCRdb's annotation, not from the publication. The table for this sample lists approximately 890,000 distinct CDR3 sequences; 10% to 15% of them were counted only once. Of the sample, around 1.5% falls within the top ten clones.

Only healthy Caucasian donors were included. The twin cohort comprised three pairs of female monozygotic twins, all aged roughly 18 to 29 years. Peripheral blood mononuclear cells were the source from which RNA for the TCR libraries was isolated. These data also formed part of another study, on yellow fever vaccine responses in identical twins. As that second paper reports: The authors reported that the T cell response to vaccination in identical twins appeared partly convergent and partly personalized. Focusing on identical twins, the study followed the T cell clones that responded to the vaccine, and did so with precision.

The receptor was isolated from a young woman in good health. Sequencing was performed on PBMCs. Here the chain combines TRBV12-3 or TRBV12-4 and TRBJ2-3; the D gene is possibly TRBD1 or TRBD2, each agreeing over 6 bases. The DNA reads as follows: TGTGCCAGCGGCCACCGGGGGCGGACGTTGGATACGCAGTATTTT. The translation is CASGHRGRTLDTQYF.